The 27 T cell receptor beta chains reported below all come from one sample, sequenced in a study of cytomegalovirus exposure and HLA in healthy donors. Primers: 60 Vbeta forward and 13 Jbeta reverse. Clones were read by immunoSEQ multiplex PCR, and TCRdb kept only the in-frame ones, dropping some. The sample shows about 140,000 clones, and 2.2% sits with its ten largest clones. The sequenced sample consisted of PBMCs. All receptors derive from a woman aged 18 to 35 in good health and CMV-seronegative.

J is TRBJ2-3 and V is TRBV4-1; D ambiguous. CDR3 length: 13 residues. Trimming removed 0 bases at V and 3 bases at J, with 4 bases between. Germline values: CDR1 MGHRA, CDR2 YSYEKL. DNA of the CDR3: TGCGCCAGCAGCCAAGAGCAGACAGATACGCAGTATTTT. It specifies CASSQEQTDTQYF.

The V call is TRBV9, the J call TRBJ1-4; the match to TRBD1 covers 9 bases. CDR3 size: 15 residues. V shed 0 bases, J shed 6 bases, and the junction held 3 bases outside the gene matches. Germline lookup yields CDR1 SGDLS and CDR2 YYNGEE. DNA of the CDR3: TGTGCCAGCAGCGTAGGGGGACAGGGACATGAAAAACTGTTTTTT. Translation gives CASSVGGQGHEKLFF. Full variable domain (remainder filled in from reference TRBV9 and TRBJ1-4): DSGVTQTPKHLITATGQRVTLRCSPRSGDLSVYWYQQSLDQGLQFLIQYYNGEERAKGNILERFSAQQFPDLHSELNLSSLELGDSALYFCASSVGGQGHEKLFFGSGTQLSVL.

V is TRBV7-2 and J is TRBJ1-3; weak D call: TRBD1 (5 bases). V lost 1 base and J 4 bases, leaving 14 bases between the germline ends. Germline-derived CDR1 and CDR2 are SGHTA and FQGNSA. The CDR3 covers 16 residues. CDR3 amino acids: CASSLGAGLGGNTIYF. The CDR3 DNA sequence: TGTGCCAGCAGCTTAGGAGCGGGGCTAGGGGGAAACACCATATATTTT. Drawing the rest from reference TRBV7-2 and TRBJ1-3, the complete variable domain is GAGVSQSPSNKVTEKGKDVELRCDPISGHTALYWYRQSLGQGLEFLIYFQGNSAPDKSGLPSDRFSAERTGGSVSTLTIQRTQQEDSAVYLCASSLGAGLGGNTIYFGEGSWLTVV.

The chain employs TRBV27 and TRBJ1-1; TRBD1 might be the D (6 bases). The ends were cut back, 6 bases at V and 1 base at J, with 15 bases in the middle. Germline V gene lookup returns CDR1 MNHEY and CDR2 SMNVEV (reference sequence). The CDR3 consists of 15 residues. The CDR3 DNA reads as TGTGCCAGCAGATATGGGGGGGCTCCGAACACTGAAGCTTTCTTT. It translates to CASRYGGAPNTEAFF.

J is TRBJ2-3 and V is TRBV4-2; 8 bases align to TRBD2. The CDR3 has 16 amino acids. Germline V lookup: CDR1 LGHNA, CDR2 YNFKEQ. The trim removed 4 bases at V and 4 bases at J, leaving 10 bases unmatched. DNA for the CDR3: TGTGCCAGCAGCCGCAGACTGAGCGGGAGTGCAGATACGCAGTATTTT. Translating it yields CASSRRLSGSADTQYF.

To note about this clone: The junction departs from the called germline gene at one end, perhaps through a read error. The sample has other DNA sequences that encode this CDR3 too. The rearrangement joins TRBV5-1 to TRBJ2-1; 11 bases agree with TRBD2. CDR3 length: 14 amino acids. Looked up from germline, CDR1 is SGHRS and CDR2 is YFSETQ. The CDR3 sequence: CASRLGLADNEQFF. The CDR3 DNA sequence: TGCGCCAGCCGCTTGGGACTAGCGGACAATGAGCAGTTCTTC.

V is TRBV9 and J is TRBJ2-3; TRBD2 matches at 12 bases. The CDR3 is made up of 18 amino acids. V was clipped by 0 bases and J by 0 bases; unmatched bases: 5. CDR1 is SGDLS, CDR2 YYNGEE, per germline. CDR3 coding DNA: TGTGCCAGCAGCGTAGGGCCTCTAGCGGGAGGGAGCACAGATACGCAGTATTTT. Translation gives CASSVGPLAGGSTDTQYF.

Written as DNA, the CDR3 is TGTGCCAGCAGTGGACAGGGTAGAAGTCAGCCCCAGCATTTT. This codes for CASSGQGRSQPQHF. The chain couples TRBV2 to TRBJ1-5; TRBD1 matches 7 bases. Germline V CDR1 and CDR2: SNHLY, FYNNEI. This CDR3 is built from 14 residues. With 4 bases clipped from V and 6 bases from J, the junction kept 6 bases outside the gene matches.

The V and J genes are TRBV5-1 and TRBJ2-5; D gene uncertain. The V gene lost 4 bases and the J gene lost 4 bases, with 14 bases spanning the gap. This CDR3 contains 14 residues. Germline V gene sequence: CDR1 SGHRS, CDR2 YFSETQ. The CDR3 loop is CASSITTTGETQYF. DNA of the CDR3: TGCGCCAGCAGCATTACCACGACGGGAGAGACCCAGTACTTC.

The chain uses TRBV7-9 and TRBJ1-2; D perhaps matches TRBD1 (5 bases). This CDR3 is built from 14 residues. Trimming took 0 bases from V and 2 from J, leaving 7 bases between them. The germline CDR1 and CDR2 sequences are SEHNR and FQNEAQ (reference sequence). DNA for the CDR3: TGTGCCAGCAGCTTAGCTCAGGGAAACTATGGCTACACCTTC. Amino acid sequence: CASSLAQGNYGYTF. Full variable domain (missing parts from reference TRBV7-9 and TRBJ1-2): DTGVSQNPRHKITKRGQNVTFRCDPISEHNRLYWYRQTLGQGPEFLTYFQNEAQLEKSRLLSDRFSAERPKGSFSTLEIQRTEQGDSAMYLCASSLAQGNYGYTFGSGTRLTVV.

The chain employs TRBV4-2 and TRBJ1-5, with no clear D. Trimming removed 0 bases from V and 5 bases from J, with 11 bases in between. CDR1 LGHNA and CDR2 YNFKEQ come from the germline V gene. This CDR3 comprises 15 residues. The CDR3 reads CASSQDRAGYQPQHF. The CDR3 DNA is TGTGCCAGCAGCCAAGATCGGGCGGGGTATCAGCCCCAGCATTTT.

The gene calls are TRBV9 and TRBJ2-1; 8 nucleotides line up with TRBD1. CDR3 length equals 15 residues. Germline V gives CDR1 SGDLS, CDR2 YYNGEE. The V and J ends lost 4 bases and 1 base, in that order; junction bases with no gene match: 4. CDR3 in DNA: TGTGCCAGCAGCCCACGGACAGGGTCCTACAATGAGCAGTTCTTC. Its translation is CASSPRTGSYNEQFF.

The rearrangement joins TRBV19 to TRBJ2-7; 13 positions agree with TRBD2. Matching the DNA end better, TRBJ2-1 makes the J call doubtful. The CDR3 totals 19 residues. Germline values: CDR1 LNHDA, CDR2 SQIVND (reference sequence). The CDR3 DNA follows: TGTGCCAGTACCCCGGGGGGACTAGCGGGAATAAGTCCATACAATGAGCAGTTCTTC. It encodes CASTPGGLAGISPYNEQFF.

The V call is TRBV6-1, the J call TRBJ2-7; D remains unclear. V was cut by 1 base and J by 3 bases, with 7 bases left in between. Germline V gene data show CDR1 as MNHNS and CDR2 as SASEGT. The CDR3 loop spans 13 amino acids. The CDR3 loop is CASSEDRSYEQYF. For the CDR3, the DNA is TGTGCCAGCAGTGAAGACAGAAGCTACGAGCAGTACTTC.

The CDR3 here is CASSQDGTGGEAFF. CDR3 DNA: TGTGCCAGCAGCCAAGATGGGACAGGGGGTGAAGCTTTCTTT. This sequence joins TRBV4-2 and TRBJ1-1; TRBD1 aligns across 11 bases. J lost 7 bases, V lost 0 bases, and 1 base had no gene match. Germline CDR1 and CDR2: LGHNA and YNFKEQ. This CDR3 comprises 14 residues.

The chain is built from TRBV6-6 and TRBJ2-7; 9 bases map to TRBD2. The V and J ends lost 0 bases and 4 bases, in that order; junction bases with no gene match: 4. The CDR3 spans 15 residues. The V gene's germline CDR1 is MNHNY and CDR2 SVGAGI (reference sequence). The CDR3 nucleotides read TGTGCCAGCAGTTACTCGGCGGGAGGGCAGTACGAGCAGTACGTC. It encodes CASSYSAGGQYEQYV.

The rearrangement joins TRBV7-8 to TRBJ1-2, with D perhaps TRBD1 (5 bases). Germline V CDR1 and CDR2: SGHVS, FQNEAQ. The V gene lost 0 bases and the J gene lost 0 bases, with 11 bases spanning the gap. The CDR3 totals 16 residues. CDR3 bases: TGTGCCAGCAGCTTAGCCCTCGACAGAGCTAACTATGGCTACACCTTC. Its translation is CASSLALDRANYGYTF.

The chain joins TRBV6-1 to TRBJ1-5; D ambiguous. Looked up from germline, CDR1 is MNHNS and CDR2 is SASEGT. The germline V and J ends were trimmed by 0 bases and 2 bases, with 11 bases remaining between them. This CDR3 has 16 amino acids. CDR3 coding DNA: TGTGCCAGCAGTGAAGCGGCAGGTCAGGGCAATCAGCCCCAGCATTTT. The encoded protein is CASSEAAGQGNQPQHF.

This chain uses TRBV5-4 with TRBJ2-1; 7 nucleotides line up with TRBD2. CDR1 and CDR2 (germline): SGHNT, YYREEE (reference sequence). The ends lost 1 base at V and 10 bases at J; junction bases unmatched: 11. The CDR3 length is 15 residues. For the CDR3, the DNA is TGTGCCAGCAGCTTGTGGGTGACTAGCCGCAGCGAGCAGTTCTTC. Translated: CASSLWVTSRSEQFF.

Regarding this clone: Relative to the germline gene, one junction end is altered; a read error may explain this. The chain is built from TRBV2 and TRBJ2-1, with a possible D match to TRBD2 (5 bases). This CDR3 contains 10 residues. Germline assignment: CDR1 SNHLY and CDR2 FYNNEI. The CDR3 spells CASSARTGVF. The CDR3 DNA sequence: TGTGCCAGCAGTGCCCGGACCGGGGTCTTC.

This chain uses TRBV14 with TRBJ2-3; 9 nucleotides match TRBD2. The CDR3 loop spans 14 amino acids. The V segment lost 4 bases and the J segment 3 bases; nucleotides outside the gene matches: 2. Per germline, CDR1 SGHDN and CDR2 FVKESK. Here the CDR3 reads CASSRAGGTDTQYF. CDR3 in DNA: TGTGCCAGCAGCCGAGCGGGAGGTACAGATACGCAGTATTTT. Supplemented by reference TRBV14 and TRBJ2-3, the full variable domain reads EAGVTQFPSHSVIEKGQTVTLRCDPISGHDNLYWYRRVMGKEIKFLLHFVKESKQDESGMPNNRFLAERTGGTYSTLKVQPAELEDSGVYFCASSRAGGTDTQYFGPGTRLTVL.

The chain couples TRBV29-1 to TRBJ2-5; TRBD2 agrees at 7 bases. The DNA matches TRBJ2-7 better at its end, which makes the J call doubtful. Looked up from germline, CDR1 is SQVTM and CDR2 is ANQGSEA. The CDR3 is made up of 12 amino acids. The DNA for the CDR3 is TGCAGCGTTCAGACTAGCCGAGCCGAGCAGTACTTC. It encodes CSVQTSRAEQYF.

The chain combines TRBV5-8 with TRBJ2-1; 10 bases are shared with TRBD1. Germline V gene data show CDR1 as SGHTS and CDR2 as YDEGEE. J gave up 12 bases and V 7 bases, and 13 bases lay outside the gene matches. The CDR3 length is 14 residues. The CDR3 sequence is CASGQGGSSIVQFF. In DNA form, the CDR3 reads TGTGCCAGCGGACAGGGGGGGTCGAGCATTGTGCAGTTCTTC.

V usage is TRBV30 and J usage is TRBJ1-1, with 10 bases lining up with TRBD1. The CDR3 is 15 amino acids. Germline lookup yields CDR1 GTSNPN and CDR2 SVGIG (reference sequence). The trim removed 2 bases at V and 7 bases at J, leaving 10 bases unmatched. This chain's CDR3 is CAWSSPGQGKDEAFF. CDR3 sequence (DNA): TGTGCCTGGAGTAGTCCGGGACAGGGGAAGGATGAAGCTTTCTTT.

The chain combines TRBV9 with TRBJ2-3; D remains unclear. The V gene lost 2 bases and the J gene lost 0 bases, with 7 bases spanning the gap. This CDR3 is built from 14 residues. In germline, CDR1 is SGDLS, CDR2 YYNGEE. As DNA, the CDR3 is TGTGCCAGCAGCGTCGAGACTAGCACAGATACGCAGTATTTT. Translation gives CASSVETSTDTQYF.

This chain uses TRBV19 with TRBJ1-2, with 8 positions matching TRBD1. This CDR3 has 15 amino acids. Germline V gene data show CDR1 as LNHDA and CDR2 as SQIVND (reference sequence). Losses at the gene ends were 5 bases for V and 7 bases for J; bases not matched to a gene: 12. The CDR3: CASSAAGGRSGGYTF. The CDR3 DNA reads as TGTGCCAGTAGTGCCGCAGGGGGCCGGTCGGGTGGCTACACCTTC.

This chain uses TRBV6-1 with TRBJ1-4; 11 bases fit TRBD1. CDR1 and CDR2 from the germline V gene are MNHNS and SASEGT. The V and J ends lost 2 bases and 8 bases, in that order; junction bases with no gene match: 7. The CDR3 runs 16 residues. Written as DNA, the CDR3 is TGTGCCAGCAGTGAAAGTCTGGGACAGGGGGGGGAAAAACTGTTTTTT. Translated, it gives CASSESLGQGGEKLFF.